This TCR beta chain is from a study of shared clonotypes between healthy human individuals (dated by TCRdb to 2018 to 2021). With respect to the entire study: A couple of women and three men aged 18 to 49 years were included in the cohort. For each donor, CD4 naive and CD4 memory were each given three plates, CD8 naive was given two plates, and CD8 memory was given one plate. Different laboratories and diverse techniques were used to prepare libraries and sequence TCR repertoires, to increase sequencing depth and limit assay-specific biases. The study deeply sequenced blood TCR repertoires of about five healthy adults to estimate repertoire size and the extent of clonotype sharing between individuals. Each donor's leukapheresis produced roughly between roughly 0.9 and 9 billion PBMCs. Broader findings and caveats from the paper: Sampling was restricted to blood, and TCR repertoires in tissues likely differ from the TCR repertoires found in blood. Rarefaction of sorted-subset datasets indicated incomplete sequencing despite the large sequencing depth. About 5% of naive CD4, 3.5% of naive CD8, approximately 2.2% of memory CD4, and approximately 0.4% of memory CD8 clonotypes were shared across several donors. Based on pairwise subsampling, the degree of clonotype sharing among donors was expected to be affected by sequencing depth. Naive subsets generally had larger estimated clonotype richness than memory subsets did. Because the study included a small number of donors, the genetic and exposure-history diversity represented was limited. Compared with non-shared clonotypes, clonotypes shared by all four sorted-subset donors had higher generation probabilities.

Using the deep immunoSEQ assay, multiplex PCR amplified TCR CDR3 regions from genomic DNA. Genomic DNA extracted from each cell subset was distributed evenly over all wells of several immunoSEQ 96-well plates, and each plate served as one replicate. For sorted subsets, each replicate PCR was loaded with around 200 ng genomic DNA, equivalent to about 30,000 T cell genomes. Purified libraries were measured with a Qubit 3.0 fluorometer, size-checked on a Bioanalyzer 2100, and measured again with the KAPA Library Quantification kit. Every immunoSEQ 96-well plate was sequenced on a separate single-read 150-cycle Illumina NextSeq 550 flow cell. Per the source publication's procedure: Because the immunoSEQ output held only junctional sequences and lacked quality scores, the filtering could not match the filtering applied to full-length reads. Sequences were annotated with PyIR, a Python wrapper for IgBLAST v1.9, using IMGT germline references to assign V/J genes and CDR3. Reads were removed for weak V/J assignments (E-value above 1e-6), missing CDR3, stop codons, out-of-frame junctions, or ambiguous translated residues. V3J clonotypes were defined as sequences sharing the same inferred V gene, J gene, and CDR3 amino acid sequence. The percentage overlap between two repertoires was calculated by dividing the number of shared unique clonotypes by the size of the smaller repertoire. RTK rarefaction, the Chao1 estimator, and Recon v2.1 estimates of unobserved clonotypes were used to assess repertoire richness. Generation probabilities were computed with OLGA for all TCRbeta clonotypes obtained by the gDNA method from a handful of donors. Sourced from immuneACCESS, this table was stored by TCRdb with only in-frame sequences that have V and J called. A share of the clones is absent; for the studies checked, an unresolved V gene accounts for under half, and the remainder has no known explanation. That table furnishes V, J and clone size, whereas the DNA furnished D and trimming. This sample holds about 380,000 clones; around 96% were observed only once. The ten largest clones take up less than 0.35% of the sample.

For this clone: Its antigen is unknown. Within one base of it there is no much larger clone, and no base qualities were kept.

Donors were healthy HIV-negative adults with no recently reported acute infections or vaccinations. Every donor was a Caucasian adult living in Nashville, Tennessee, USA. The CD8 memory samples were a combination of magnetically selected CD45RO+ cells and CCR7-negative CD45RA+ effector memory (TemRA) cells. After blood collection by leukapheresis, PBMCs were isolated using Ficoll-Histopaque density gradient centrifugation and then cryopreserved in the vapor phase of liquid nitrogen. Purity and quantity of every magnetically sorted T cell population were checked by analytical flow cytometry. From each sorted fraction, genomic DNA was isolated and quantified by UV absorbance on a Nanodrop 2000c. Unmatched junction bases come to 4, with V trimmed by 4 bases and J by 1 base. The CDR1 and CDR2 encoded by the germline V gene are MGHRA and YSYEKL. Reading from cysteine to phenylalanine, the CDR3 counts 17 amino acids. Of all the DNA, just the CDR3 is kept, 51 bases in frame from base 1.

The sample taken for sequencing was memory CD8+ T cells sorted from blood. The cell subset or site label corresponds to: CD45RO+ cells pooled with CCR7-negative TemRA cells. This receptor chain uses TRBV4-1 and TRBJ2-3, with 14 junctional bases fitting TRBD2. The TCR originated in a man aged 30-40 years in good health. Read as DNA, the sequence is TGCGCCAGCAGCCGGGGACTAGCGGGAGATCGCACAGATACGCAGTATTTT. It specifies CASSRGLAGDRTDTQYF.